What follows are 14 T cell receptor beta chains derived from one specimen sequenced in a study of shared clonotypes between healthy human individuals. Profiling relied on immunoSEQ multiplex PCR, and the TCRdb table lists in-frame clones only, not all of them. Of around 940,000 clones in the sample, more than 75% were seen once. The sequencing sample was made of memory CD4+ T cells sorted from blood. This sample's subset: CD45RA-negative fraction. The receptors shown here come from a young man in good health.

The genes are TRBV5-4 and TRBJ1-3, with D uncertain. In germline, CDR1 is SGHNT, CDR2 YYREEE (reference sequence). Trimming shortened V by 0 bases and J by 3 bases, and 4 bases separated the two germline ends. The CDR3 sequence is 13 residues long. CDR3 in DNA: TGTGCCAGCAGCTTGGACAATGGAAACACCATATATTTT. Translation: CASSLDNGNTIYF.

V and J are TRBV29-1 and TRBJ2-3; 8 nucleotides align to TRBD2. This CDR3 has 15 residues. The V segment lost 4 bases and the J segment 0 bases; nucleotides outside the gene matches: 6. Germline CDR1 is SQVTM and CDR2 is ANQGSEA. In DNA form, the CDR3 reads TGCAGCGTTGTGGTTGCGGGGGGTAGCACAGATACGCAGTATTTT. It translates to CSVVVAGGSTDTQYF.

Concerning this clone: This sample also contains other DNA sequences that code for the same CDR3. The chain joins TRBV6-5 to TRBJ1-3; D unresolved. CDR1 and CDR2 (germline): MNHEY, SVGAGI. The CDR3 extends over 14 amino acids. The V end was cut by 6 bases, the J end by 0 bases, with 9 bases between. The CDR3 DNA reads as TGTGCCAGCAGACAAGGGATCTCTGGAAACACCATATATTTT. It codes for CASRQGISGNTIYF.

The table lists this clone with a count of one. V is TRBV7-9 and J is TRBJ2-7, with TRBD2 identical over 10 bases. V trimming: 1 base; J trimming: 6 bases; junction bases outside the gene matches: 6. The CDR3 spans 15 residues. The germline CDR1 and CDR2 sequences are SEHNR and FQNEAQ (reference sequence). CDR3 DNA: TGTGCCAGCAGCTTAGTCGGGCTAGCGGGAGCCGAGCAGTACTTC. Protein: CASSLVGLAGAEQYF.

A word on this clone: This specimen includes other DNA sequences encoding the same CDR3. The chain combines TRBV19 with TRBJ2-7; TRBD1 is a possible D gene (5 bases). Germline CDR1 and CDR2: LNHDA and SQIVND (reference sequence). The length of the CDR3 is 13 residues. Deletions cut 4 bases from V and 1 base from J, with 8 bases between. CDR3 loop: CASSRTGSYEQYF. CDR3 DNA: TGTGCCAGTAGTAGAACAGGTTCCTACGAGCAGTACTTC.

The chain employs TRBV28 and TRBJ1-2; D unclear. With 2 bases removed from V and 6 bases from J, the gap between germline ends came to 7 bases. This CDR3 has 12 amino acids. CDR1 is MDHEN and CDR2 is SYDVKM in the germline V gene. The CDR3 sequence is CASSLKSHGYTF. CDR3 coding DNA: TGTGCCAGCAGTTTAAAATCCCATGGCTACACCTTC.

The V and J genes are TRBV5-1 and TRBJ2-3; 7 bases line up with TRBD2. The germline V gene encodes CDR1 SGHRS and CDR2 YFSETQ. CDR3 length: 19 residues. V was clipped by 7 bases and J by 4 bases; unmatched bases: 24. The CDR3 here is CASAWVRSSGQKAADTQYF. The DNA of the CDR3 is TGCGCCAGCGCTTGGGTTCGGTCTAGCGGCCAAAAAGCGGCAGATACGCAGTATTTT.

J is TRBJ2-7 and V is TRBV4-1, with TRBD2 as a possible D gene (6 bases). CDR3 length: 13 amino acids. Trimming cost V 0 bases and J 5 bases, with 8 bases left between them. CDR1 and CDR2 (germline): MGHRA, YSYEKL. CDR3 region: CASSQDGGHEQYF. The DNA for the CDR3 is TGCGCCAGCAGCCAAGATGGAGGGCACGAGCAGTACTTC.

The chain combines TRBV6-1 with TRBJ1-1; D is possibly TRBD1 (5 bases). The CDR3 is 17 residues long. Germline V CDR1 and CDR2: MNHNS, SASEGT. V was trimmed by 3 bases and J by 1 base, leaving 18 bases between them. The CDR3: CASSDRPWEGPNTEAFF. The CDR3 DNA follows: TGTGCCAGCAGTGACCGGCCTTGGGAGGGGCCGAACACTGAAGCTTTCTTT.

This chain connects TRBV5-1 to TRBJ1-2; TRBD1 matches at 8 bases. CDR3 length: 14 residues. The germline gives CDR1 SGHRS, CDR2 YFSETQ. V lost 0 bases to trimming and J lost 3 bases; unmatched junction nucleotides: 1. CDR3 sequence reads: CASSLAGGDYGYTF. As DNA, the CDR3 is TGCGCCAGCAGCTTGGCAGGGGGCGACTATGGCTACACCTTC.

The V gene is TRBV14, the J gene TRBJ2-3; maybe TRBD2 (5 bases). The CDR3 consists of 14 residues. In germline, CDR1 is SGHDN, CDR2 FVKESK. V dropped 8 bases and J dropped 2 bases, with 14 bases sitting between them. CDR3 residues: CASCGEGSTDTQYF. The CDR3, as DNA: TGTGCCAGCTGCGGCGAGGGTTCCACAGATACGCAGTATTTT.

The chain uses TRBV5-1 and TRBJ1-5; D might be TRBD1 (6 bases). This CDR3 is 14 amino acids long. The V end lost 1 base, the J end lost 7 bases, and 12 bases lay between the germline ends. The germline CDR1 and CDR2 sequences are SGHRS and YFSETQ. The CDR3 region is CASSLTGIGQPQHF. CDR3 DNA: TGCGCCAGCAGCTTGACAGGGATTGGGCAGCCCCAGCATTTT.

The CDR3, as DNA: TGTGCCACGAGCAGGGGGATAGCAGAGACCCAGTACTTC. As protein: CATSRGIAETQYF. The chain employs TRBV19 and TRBJ2-5; 7 nucleotides match TRBD1. V was pared by 10 bases and J by 4 bases, with 9 bases of the junction left unmatched. This CDR3 contains 13 residues. Looked up from germline, CDR1 is LNHDA and CDR2 is SQIVND (reference sequence).

The chain has TRBV5-6 and TRBJ1-6; TRBD1 is a possible D gene (6 bases). Per germline, CDR1 SGHDT and CDR2 YYEEEE. This CDR3 contains 15 residues. V dropped 7 bases and J dropped 0 bases, with 11 bases sitting between them. The DNA for the CDR3 is TGTGCCAGCCAAACAGGGAGCTCCTATAATTCACCCCTCCACTTT. Encoded protein: CASQTGSSYNSPLHF.